The source of this T cell receptor (beta chain) is a study of somatic mutations in cytotoxic T cells in rheumatoid arthritis (dated 2017 in TCRdb). For context, the study as a whole: Some V beta antibody-stained T-cell populations were flow-sorted on a FACSAria II or Sony SH800 at nearly 100% purity, and sorted V beta1+ cells also underwent TCRB sequencing. The study asked whether expanded CD8+ T-cell clones in newly diagnosed, untreated rheumatoid arthritis carry somatic mutations, and used TCRB deep sequencing to characterize clonality. For 60 or so rheumatoid arthritis patients and 20 or so healthy controls, TCRB deep sequencing was carried out. Patient and control groups had essentially identical median ages.

What the work shows at the level of the full study, not this receptor alone: In about an eighth of the 65 patients the largest CD8+ clone exceeded 20% of CD8+ cells, and several identical CD8+ TCRB sequences were shared between blood and synovial fluid. Rheumatoid arthritis patients and age-matched healthy controls did not significantly differ in CD8+ T-cell clonality. The finding that TRBV07 was slightly underrepresented in patients was left unadjusted for multiple comparisons. An increase of CD8+ clonality with age was seen in patients (Spearman r ≈ 0.49) but not in healthy controls. Viral specificity could not be ruled out by absence from virus-specific databases, and the antigen targets of the expanded CD8+ clones remained unknown.

Comments on this clone: Its specific antigen is unknown. Base qualities are not recorded, but no much larger clone differs from it by a single base.

Between the V and J ends, shortened by 1 base and 8 bases respectively, the junction contains 18 bases. From cysteine to phenylalanine, the CDR3 is 15 amino acids long. Kept here is only the CDR3 DNA, which spans 45 bases and is read in frame from base 1. From the germline V gene, CDR1 is SGHDT and CDR2 is YYEEEE. Genomic DNA underwent TCRB CDR3 sequencing using the immunoSEQ assay. Concerning the study's data processing: Nothing other than productive TCRB rearrangements was included in the analyses. A clone was defined by a unique TCRB CDR3 sequence, and clonality was computed as a productive clonality index based on Shannon entropy. To calculate repertoire overlap between two samples, the template counts of each clone were considered relative to each sample's total templates. A correlation with a Spearman r of about 0.57 was found between V-gene usage by flow cytometry and V-gene usage by TCRB sequencing. The table comes from immuneACCESS by way of TCRdb, which keeps in-frame sequences with V and J called. Part of the clones is missing from these tables; in studies checked, under half for an unresolved V gene and the rest for unknown reasons. D and trimming were read from the DNA, whereas the V and J calls and clone size are those reported in that table. This sample gives 20,000 to 25,000 clones in total; more than 70% of them show up just once. Clones ranked in the top ten supply about 20% of the sample.

With a median age of approximately 61 years (range roughly 20-80) and around 50% female, the healthy controls consisted of over 15 blood donors whose buffy coats were used. Positive magnetic bead selection on an AutoMACS was used to isolate CD4+ and CD8+ cells, with flow cytometry used to check purity. Isolation of peripheral blood mononuclear cells was done through Ficoll-Paque PLUS density gradient separation. DNA was extracted from CD4-enriched, CD8-enriched or PBMC samples with Nucleospin Tissue or Tissue XS kits and quantified with a Qubit 2.0 fluorometer. The source of this sequence is a woman between 45 and 60 years old in good health. The chain is made from TRBV5-6 and TRBJ1-2; a weak D assignment points to TRBD1 (6 bases agree). Material for sequencing was CD8+ T cells sorted from blood. The sequenced DNA: TGTGCCAGCAGCTTGTCCGGCCAGGGGATGGGCGGCTACACCTTC. This is translated as CASSLSGQGMGGYTF.